A single sample is the source of the 23 T cell receptor beta chains below, sequenced in a study of early T cells in non-severe SARS-CoV-2 infection. TCRdb fed the 5' RACE reads into MiXCR, producing one record per CDR3 protein. The data contain roughly 110,000 distinct CDR3 sequences, 11% of them singletons. The specimen was whole blood. The source of these receptors is an adult who was a healthcare worker with PCR-confirmed SARS-CoV-2 infection or an uninfected control (not recorded which).

Only a few counts were recorded for this clonotype. J is TRBJ1-3 and V is TRBV9, with D unclear. There are 11 residues in the CDR3. V gave up 4 bases and J gave up 3 bases, with 2 bases separating them. Germline values: CDR1 SGDLS, CDR2 YYNGEE. The CDR3 is CASSSGNTIYF. The CDR3 coding sequence is TGTGCCAGCAGCAGTGGAAACACCATATATTTT.

This clonotype was counted a few times. V gene TRBV20-1 combines with J gene TRBJ2-4; D uncertain. The germline V gene has CDR1 DFQATT and CDR2 SNEGSKA (reference sequence). The CDR3 covers 15 residues. Between the trimmed V and J ends, which lost 3 bases and 7 bases, there was a span of 19 bases. CDR3 region: CSARRVSYPENIQYF. The CDR3, as DNA: TGCAGTGCTAGGCGTGTCTCGTATCCAGAGAACATTCAGTACTTC.

This clonotype was seen repeatedly, ten times or more. J is TRBJ2-2 and V is TRBV7-9, with 7 nucleotides matching TRBD1. Germline CDR1 is SEHNR and CDR2 is FQNEAQ (reference sequence). Trimming cost V 5 bases and J 5 bases; bases outside gene matches: 2. The length of the CDR3 is 13 residues. The CDR3 region is CASSPQGTGELFF. Written as DNA, the CDR3 is TGTGCCAGCAGCCCACAGGGGACCGGGGAGCTGTTTTTT.

The chain links TRBV4-1 to TRBJ2-6; D may be TRBD2 (5 bases). Trimming took off 0 bases at V and 2 bases at J, with 8 bases between the two ends. There are 16 residues in the CDR3. The V gene's germline CDR1 is MGHRA and CDR2 YSYEKL. In nucleotides, the CDR3 is TGCGCCAGCAGCCAAGATTTGAGGGCTGGGGCCAACGTCCTGACTTTC. This encodes CASSQDLRAGANVLTF.

This clonotype occurred a few times. V and J are TRBV6-1 and TRBJ2-7; the D call may be TRBD1 or TRBD2 (5 bases each). V lost 4 bases to trimming and J lost 2 bases, with 9 bases between them. CDR3 length equals 13 residues. Germline V CDR1 and CDR2: MNHNS, SASEGT. The CDR3 is CASSAGPTYEQYF. The CDR3 coding sequence is TGTGCCAGCAGTGCGGGACCGACCTACGAGCAGTACTTC.

This clonotype was observed many times. The J gene is TRBJ1-2, the V gene TRBV20-1; a weak D match, TRBD1 (6 bases). Germline CDR1 DFQATT, CDR2 SNEGSKA (reference sequence). The CDR3 length is 13 residues. CDR3 bases: TGCAGCCCAATATCCGACAGGAACTATGGCTACACCTTC. This codes for CSPISDRNYGYTF.

The chain is built from TRBV5-1 and TRBJ2-7, with a tentative D call TRBD1 (5 bases). This CDR3 is built from 14 residues. V was trimmed by 4 bases and J by 0 bases, leaving 11 bases between them. The germline V gene has CDR1 SGHRS and CDR2 YFSETQ. In DNA, the CDR3 is TGCGCCAGCAGCAGAAGACAGAGCTCCTACGAGCAGTACTTC. Protein sequence: CASSRRQSSYEQYF.

In the case of this clonotype: At one of its ends the junction is not consistent with the germline gene, which may arise from a read error. V is TRBV2 and J is TRBJ2-2; D gene unclear. The germline CDR1 and CDR2 sequences are SNHLY and FYNNEI. The CDR3 sequence is 12 residues long. In DNA, the CDR3 is TGTGTCAGCAGTTACTATACTGGGGAGCTGTTTTTT. Translating gives CVSSYYTGELFF.

This clonotype occurred many times. The gene calls are TRBV21-1 and TRBJ2-3; TRBD2, the table's D call, was not compared with the DNA. TRBV21-1 represents a pseudogene. The CDR3 has 16 amino acids. CDR3 residues: CASSKALGRAGDTQYF. The CDR3 DNA sequence: TGTGCCAGCAGCAAAGCGCTTGGCAGGGCCGGCGATACGCAGTATTTT.

This clonotype has at least ten counts. The rearrangement links TRBV7-3 to TRBJ2-1, with D tentatively TRBD1 (6 bases). The V end was cut by 3 bases, the J end by 0 bases, with 9 bases between. The germline CDR1 and CDR2 sequences are SGHTA and FQGTGA. The CDR3 length is 15 residues. CDR3 sequence: CASSFGGVSYNEQFF. DNA for the CDR3: TGTGCCAGCAGCTTTGGGGGCGTCTCCTACAATGAGCAGTTCTTC.

V and J are TRBV12-3 or TRBV12-4 and TRBJ2-5; 8 bases line up with TRBD2. Trimming cost V 6 bases and J 1 base; bases outside gene matches: 7. The CDR3 spans 15 residues. The CDR3: CASRLAGGSQETQYF. CDR3 DNA sequence: TGTGCCAGCAGGTTGGCGGGAGGAAGCCAAGAGACCCAGTACTTC.

V is TRBV20-1 and J is TRBJ2-3; 14 nucleotides line up with TRBD2. The ends lost 4 bases at V and 4 bases at J; junction bases unmatched: 10. CDR3 length: 17 amino acids. Looked up from germline, CDR1 is DFQATT and CDR2 is SNEGSKA (reference sequence). The DNA for the CDR3 is TGCAGTGCTATAGGGACTAGCGGGAGCTTTTTTGCAGATACGCAGTATTTT. Protein sequence: CSAIGTSGSFFADTQYF.

This clonotype was seen a handful of times. The chain combines TRBV4-1 with TRBJ2-3; 8 positions match TRBD2. Unmatched junction bases numbered 6, after V lost 4 bases and J lost 3 bases. Germline-derived CDR1 and CDR2 are MGHRA and YSYEKL. The length of the CDR3 is 15 residues. As DNA, the CDR3 is TGCGCCAGCAGCCTAAGCGGGAGTCGTACAGATACGCAGTATTTT. Protein product: CASSLSGSRTDTQYF.

This clonotype occurred many times. This sequence joins TRBV29-1 and TRBJ2-2; possibly TRBD2 for D (6 bases). The CDR3 spans 15 residues. Per germline, CDR1 SQVTM and CDR2 ANQGSEA. V lost 4 bases and J lost 1, with 13 bases in between. The CDR3 DNA reads as TGCAGCGTTGTGGGTAGCGGAGTGAACACCGGGGAGCTGTTTTTT. This translates into CSVVGSGVNTGELFF.

This clonotype was observed a handful of times. The CDR3 region has the DNA TGTGCCAGCAGACCCCCTCGGGAGGGGAGCACCGGGGAGCTGTTTTTT. Its protein product is CASRPPREGSTGELFF. The chain uses TRBV12-3 or TRBV12-4 and TRBJ2-2; TRBD2 aligns across 8 bases. V gave up 6 bases and J gave up 4 bases; unmatched junction bases: 10. CDR3 size: 16 residues.

The CDR3 spells CASSARLAGVAGELFF. CDR3 DNA: TGCGCCAGCAGCGCCCGACTAGCGGGAGTAGCCGGGGAGCTGTTTTTT. The chain uses TRBV4-1 and TRBJ2-2; 12 bases are a match to TRBD2. V trimming: 5 bases; J trimming: 6 bases; junction bases outside the gene matches: 7. The CDR3 covers 16 residues. Germline CDR1 and CDR2: MGHRA and YSYEKL.

J is TRBJ1-4 and V is TRBV9, with TRBD1 matching 9 bases. Trimming took 5 bases from V and 8 from J; bases not matched to a gene: 7. In germline, CDR1 is SGDLS, CDR2 YYNGEE. The CDR3 is 14 amino acids. Here the CDR3 DNA reads TGTGCCAGCAGTCGGGGACAGGGTCGCGAAAAACTGTTTTTT. Its translation is CASSRGQGREKLFF.

In the case of this clonotype: The junction and the germline gene differ at one end; a read error may be behind it. J is TRBJ1-1 and V is TRBV6-4, with D possibly being TRBD1 (6 bases). This CDR3 spans 14 amino acids. Germline-derived CDR1 and CDR2 are MRHNA and SNTAGT. The CDR3 nucleotides are TGTGCCCGCAGTGACTCGACAGAGGGGGCTGAAGCTTTCTTT. Translated, it gives CARSDSTEGAEAFF.

This clonotype was seen many times. V and J are TRBV2 and TRBJ2-2; no clear D. The CDR3 contains 11 residues. The V end lost 2 bases, the J end lost 5 bases, and 0 bases lay between the germline ends. Germline assignment: CDR1 SNHLY and CDR2 FYNNEI. CDR3 residues: CASSETGELFF. The CDR3 nucleotides read TGTGCCAGCAGTGAAACCGGGGAGCTGTTTTTT.

There are many counts of this clonotype. The gene calls are TRBV5-1 and TRBJ2-2; TRBD2 agrees at 11 bases. Germline CDR1 reads SGHRS; CDR2 reads YFSETQ. Germline trimming cut 1 base from V and 5 bases from J; bases unmatched to any gene: 4. The CDR3 spans 16 residues. The CDR3 DNA follows: TGCGCCAGCAGCTTGCGACTAGCGGGATCAACCGGGGAGCTGTTTTTT. It yields the protein CASSLRLAGSTGELFF. Drawing the rest from reference TRBV5-1 and TRBJ2-2, the complete variable domain is KAGVTQTPRYLIKTRGQQVTLSCSPISGHRSVSWYQQTPGQGLQFLFEYFSETQRNKGNFPGRFSGRQFSNSRSEMNVSTLELGDSALYLCASSLRLAGSTGELFFGEGSRLTVL.

At least ten counts were recorded for this clonotype. V is TRBV11-2 and J is TRBJ2-2; maybe TRBD1 (6 bases). V was cut by 10 bases and J by 1 base, with 13 bases left in between. This CDR3 has 14 amino acids. Germline CDR1 is SGHAT and CDR2 is FQNNGV. Here the CDR3 reads CATAGTRNTGELFF. The CDR3 bases are TGTGCCACCGCCGGGACAAGGAACACCGGGGAGCTGTTTTTT.

This clonotype appeared many times. The chain employs TRBV7-2 and TRBJ2-3; 7 positions match TRBD2. The CDR3 consists of 17 residues. In germline, CDR1 is SGHTA, CDR2 FQGNSA. The trim removed 0 bases at V and 7 bases at J, leaving 13 bases unmatched. Written as DNA, the CDR3 is TGTGCCAGCAGCTTAGCGCTTACGGGAGGCGAGGGGTATACGCAGTATTTT. Protein: CASSLALTGGEGYTQYF.

This clonotype appeared many times. The chain combines TRBV21-1 with TRBJ2-3; the tabulated D call, TRBD2, remains unverified against the DNA. TRBV21-1 counts as a pseudogene. There are 16 residues in the CDR3. The CDR3 region has the DNA TGTGCCAGCAGCAGAAGGAGGGCCGGGAGGGCAGATACGCAGTATTTT. This translates into CASSRRRAGRADTQYF.